The clone carrying this TCR beta chain was recorded many times. Its matching antigen is unknown. These data come from a study of identical twins. General study results and limits: Cross-sectional statistics underpinned the conclusions; the same donors were not followed. Beta out-of-frame sequences displayed a weaker excess of sharing between twins.

This CDR3 is built from 20 residues. Germline V gene sequence: CDR1 KGHDR, CDR2 SFDVKD. V shed 3 bases and J shed 3 bases, with 26 bases lying between them. cDNA molecules carried unique molecular identifiers, and template switching added a universal primer site. TCRdb processed the 5' RACE reads anew with MiXCR; each CDR3 protein has one entry. The sample includes 420,000 or so distinct CDR3 sequences, 15% to 20% seen only once; the top ten take roughly 12%. Sequencing was done on a sample of naive T cells sorted from blood. The origin of this receptor is a man over 45 in good health. The rearrangement uses TRBV24-1 and TRBJ1-5, with D perhaps TRBD1 (6 bases). CDR3 protein: CATSDKEGRDKAWSNQPQHF. In nucleotides, the CDR3 is TGTGCCACCAGTGATAAGGAGGGTCGGGACAAAGCCTGGTCCAATCAGCCCCAGCATTTT.